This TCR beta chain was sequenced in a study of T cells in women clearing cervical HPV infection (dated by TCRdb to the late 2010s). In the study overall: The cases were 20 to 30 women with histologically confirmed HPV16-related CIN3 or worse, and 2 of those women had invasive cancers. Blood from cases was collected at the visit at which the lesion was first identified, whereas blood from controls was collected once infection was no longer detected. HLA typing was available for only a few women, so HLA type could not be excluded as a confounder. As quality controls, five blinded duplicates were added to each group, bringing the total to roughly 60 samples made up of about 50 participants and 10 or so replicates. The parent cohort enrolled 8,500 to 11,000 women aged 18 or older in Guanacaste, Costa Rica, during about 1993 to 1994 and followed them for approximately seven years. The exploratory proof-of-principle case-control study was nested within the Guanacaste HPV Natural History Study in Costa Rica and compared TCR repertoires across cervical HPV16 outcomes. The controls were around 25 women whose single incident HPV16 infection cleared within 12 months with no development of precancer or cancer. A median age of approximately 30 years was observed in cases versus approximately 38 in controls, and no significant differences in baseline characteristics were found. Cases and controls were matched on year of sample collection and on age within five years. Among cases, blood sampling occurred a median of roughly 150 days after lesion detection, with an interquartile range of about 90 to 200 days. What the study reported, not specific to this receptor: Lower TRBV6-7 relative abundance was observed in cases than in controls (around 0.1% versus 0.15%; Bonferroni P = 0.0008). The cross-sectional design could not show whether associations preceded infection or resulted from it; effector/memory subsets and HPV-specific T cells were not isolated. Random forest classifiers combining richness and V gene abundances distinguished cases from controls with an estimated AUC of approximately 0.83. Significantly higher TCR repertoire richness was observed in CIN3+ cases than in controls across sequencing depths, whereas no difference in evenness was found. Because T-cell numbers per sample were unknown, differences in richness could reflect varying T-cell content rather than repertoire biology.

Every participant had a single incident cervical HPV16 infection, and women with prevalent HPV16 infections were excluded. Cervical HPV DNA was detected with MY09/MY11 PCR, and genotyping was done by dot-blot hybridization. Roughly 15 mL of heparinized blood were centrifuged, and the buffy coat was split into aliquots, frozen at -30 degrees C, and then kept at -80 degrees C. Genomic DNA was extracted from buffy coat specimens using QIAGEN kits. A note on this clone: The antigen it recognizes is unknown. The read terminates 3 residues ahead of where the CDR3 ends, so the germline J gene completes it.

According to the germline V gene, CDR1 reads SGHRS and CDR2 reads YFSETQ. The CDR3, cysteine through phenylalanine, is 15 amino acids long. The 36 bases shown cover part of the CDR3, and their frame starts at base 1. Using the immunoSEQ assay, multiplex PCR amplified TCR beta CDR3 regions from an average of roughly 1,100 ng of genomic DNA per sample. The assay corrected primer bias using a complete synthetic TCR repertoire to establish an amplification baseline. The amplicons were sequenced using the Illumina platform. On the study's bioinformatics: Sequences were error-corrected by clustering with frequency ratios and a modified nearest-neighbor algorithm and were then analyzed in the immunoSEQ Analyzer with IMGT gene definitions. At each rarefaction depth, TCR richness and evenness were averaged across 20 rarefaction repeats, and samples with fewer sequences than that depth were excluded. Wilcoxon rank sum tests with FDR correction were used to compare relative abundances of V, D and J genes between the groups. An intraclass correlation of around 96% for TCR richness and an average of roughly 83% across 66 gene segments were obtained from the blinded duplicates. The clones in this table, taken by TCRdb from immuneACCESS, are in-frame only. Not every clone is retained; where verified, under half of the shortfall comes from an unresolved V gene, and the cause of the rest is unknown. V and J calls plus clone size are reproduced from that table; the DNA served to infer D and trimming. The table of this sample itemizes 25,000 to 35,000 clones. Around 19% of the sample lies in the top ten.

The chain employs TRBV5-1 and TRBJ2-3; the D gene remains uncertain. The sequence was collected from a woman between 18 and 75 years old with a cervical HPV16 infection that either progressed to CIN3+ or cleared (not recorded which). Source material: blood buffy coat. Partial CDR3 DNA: TGCGCCAGCAGCTTGGAACGGCTAGGTCAAGAGACG. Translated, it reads CASSLERLGQET. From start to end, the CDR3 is CASSLERLGQETQYF.